This TCR beta chain originates from a study of read filtering for tumor transcriptome and immune sequencing. The V and J ends lost 3 bases and 6 bases respectively, with 12 bases between them. Germline loops: CDR1 KGHSH, CDR2 LQKENI. The CDR3 loop spans 13 amino acids. This clonotype was found a few times. This library used roughly 0.4 ug RNA and molecular barcoded adaptors spanning alpha/delta and beta/gamma chains. A single record per CDR3 protein comes from TCRdb applying MiXCR to the reads. The sample yields approximately 38,000 distinct CDR3 sequences, around 13% seen once. The receptor was isolated from a donor at least 40 years old with multiple myeloma. The chain links TRBV18 to TRBJ2-7, with D unclear. What was sequenced was a population of CD138-negative cells sorted from bone marrow. The CDR3 DNA follows: TGTGCCAGCTCACCCGGACCTCCTGCCGAGCAGTACTTC. It yields the protein CASSPGPPAEQYF.